This T cell receptor beta chain emerged from a study of cytomegalovirus exposure and HLA in healthy donors (dated by TCRdb to 2015 to 2018). Some background on the complete study: An earlier analysis of 587 of the donors reported about 280 Gb of sequence data and 95 million to 120 million unique TCR beta sequences obtained from around 170 million T cells. An early release that covered 640 HLA-typed donors contained approximately 300 gigabases of sequencing data and around 80 million unique TCR sequences. Of the roughly 400 genotyped donors, approximately 80% fell in the genetic ancestry cluster associated with self-reported Caucasian donors. The study aimed to test whether cataloging public T cell receptors could reveal signatures of past pathogen exposure. Using immunosequencing, the study profiled T cell repertoires from 500 to 800 subjects and related those repertoires to cytomegalovirus serostatus. Along with the roughly 670-subject first cohort, a separate validation cohort of approximately 110 different subjects was used. High-throughput TCR immunosequencing, statistical association of individual TCRs with disease status, and machine learning were combined to predict cytomegalovirus infection status. To study patterns of TCR occurrence, a later analysis re-analyzed previously published TCR beta repertoires from more than 550 donors and added high-resolution HLA genotyping. In the later analysis, no new phenotypic data were used to find candidate immune exposures; instead, reliance was placed on TCR beta sequences and their occurrence across donors. In an earlier analysis of 500 to 650 of the donors, high-throughput TCR beta sequencing was used to judge whether each TCR beta V gene segment behaved as functional or pseudogenic. Alongside the repertoire data, information on donor age, sex, ethnicity and CMV serostatus was compiled. Genome-wide SNP genotypes for about 65% of the 666 donors were used in a later genetic analysis, which treated that subset as a discovery cohort. All discovery cohort repertoires had been generated on a single sequencing platform. Both class I and class II loci were covered by HLA typing, at four-digit resolution. Typing coverage varied by locus: roughly 629-630 donors for A, B, C, DRB1 and DQB1; more than 500 for DQA1; approximately 570 for DPA1; roughly 470 for DPB1. About 5 DR-DQ haplotypes were handled as single units for association and clustering, since linkage in the cohort was strong. Across some 400 genotyped donors of the cohort, an average of 235,054 unique TCR beta nucleotide sequences per donor were sequenced, and about a sixth of those sequences were non-productive. Overall study results and their limits: In a later analysis, HLA-associated TCR beta chains were found to be more clonally expanded and to have lower generation probabilities than equally common non-associated chains. Roughly uniform sequencing depth across donors was assumed in presence/absence analyses, although this assumption may not hold. An association between a missense DCLRE1C variant and V-gene and J-gene trimming of TCR beta chains was found in a later genetic analysis and replicated in an independent cohort. In an earlier analysis of some 550 of the donors, most TCR beta V segments were observed in productive rearrangements about 90% or about 30% of the time, broadly matching IMGT annotations. The cohort was sequenced for TCR beta chains only, and without alpha or paired-chain data the features that could be detected were limited. Around 16 rarely observed V segments, including chromosome 9 orphons, were excluded from the earlier analysis of a few hundred of the donors because counts were too low. Linkage disequilibrium might explain the correlated functional status among segregating V segments, but an unknown experimental factor could not be excluded. Across donors, most TCR sequences were observed very rarely, whereas some public TCRs were present in many individuals. In the study, 150 to 200 TCR beta chains were listed as associated with cytomegalovirus. Because HLA typing was missing for some donors at each locus, association tests included only the typed subset. A group of highly shared sequence variants was considered likely to be a technical artifact of the sequencing pipeline. At a false discovery rate of 0.05, a later analysis linked fewer than 20,000 TCR beta sequences to specific HLA alleles. In a later analysis, the rate of TCR association differed among HLA loci, with DRB1 alleles having the most associated TCRs and HLA-C alleles having the fewest. The only immune exposure information available for the cohort was CMV serostatus. When HLA alleles, especially DR and DQ, strongly co-occurred, attributing TCR associations to individual alleles was difficult. The classifier was reported to diagnose cytomegalovirus status with high specificity and sensitivity in both the original cohort and the validation cohort. In a later genetic analysis, fewer N-insertions in productive TCRs were reported among donors in an Asian-associated ancestry cluster than the approximately 670-donor mean. A few of the identified cytomegalovirus-associated TCR beta chains were confirmed in vitro to be specific for cytomegalovirus antigens. A later analysis reported that several top co-occurrence clusters appeared linked to parvovirus B19, influenza, CMV and Epstein-Barr virus. Some IMGT-functional V segments, including TRBV6-2 and TRBV6-3, could not be told apart with the 87-base-pair reads, so those segments were excluded. According to a later analysis, most CMV-associated TCR beta chains appeared to be HLA-restricted, and the HLA associations seemed to be driven largely by CMV exposure. A further reported finding was that TCR beta sequences accurately predicted the HLA-A and HLA-B alleles for most subjects in the first cohort. According to the authors, the approach could potentially be generalized to other disease states and immunological phenotypes.

Based on the germline V gene, the CDR1 and CDR2 sequences are SGHRS and YFSETQ. Trimmed from V: 3 bases; trimmed from J: 5 bases; junction bases lacking a gene match: 13. Inclusive of the bounding cysteine and phenylalanine, the CDR3 is 16 residues long. Only CDR3 DNA is held: 48 bases, read in frame from base 1. Concerning this clone: There is no known antigen for this receptor. There are no base qualities to consult, and no much larger clone falls within one base.

In total, just over 650 healthy bone marrow donors made up the cohort. At the time of sampling, all cohort members were nominally healthy, though unrecorded immune exposures were likely present. The donor was CMV seropositive and was included in the group of approximately 310 seropositive cohort members. Every donor gave a peripheral blood sample, and the peripheral blood mononuclear cells from that sample were used for TCR beta sequencing. Genomic DNA was extracted from the blood cell samples with the Qiagen DNeasy Blood Extraction Kit. Library creation used the immunoSEQ multiplex PCR assay. For the multiplex PCR, a mixture combining 60 forward primers for TCR Vbeta segments and 13 reverse primers for TCR Jbeta segments was used. Amplification of the CDR3 region of rearranged TCR beta genes was performed with a multiplex PCR assay on genomic DNA. Amplified TCR beta libraries were sequenced as 87-base-pair reads on the Illumina HiSeq System. The authors' pipeline ran thus. A later analysis tallied 75 million to 95 million unique TCR beta chains across the roughly 610 repertoires, and around 9.9 million of those chains were shared by two or more donors. A nearest-neighbor algorithm error-corrected the raw reads and collapsed the reads into unique sequences, merging closely related sequences to remove PCR and sequencing errors. V, D and J gene segments were assigned by aligning CDR3 sequences to IMGT reference sequences. For a sequence to be retained, a match of at least six nucleotides was required to both a V gene segment and a J gene segment. Rearrangements were called productive when the CDR3 lacked stop codons and stayed in frame with V and J; all others were non-productive. Following IMGT convention, CDR3 was defined as the stretch from the second conserved V-encoded cysteine up to the conserved J-encoded phenylalanine. In an earlier analysis of more than 550 of the donors, sequences lacking an unambiguous match to a single V gene segment were excluded. In an earlier analysis of approximately 560 of the donors, a V segment was called functional when productive rearrangements were above 56.7%, and segregating when the standard deviation between donors exceeded 5%. To diagnose cytomegalovirus status from the catalog of TCR beta chain sequences, a statistical classification framework was built. In a later analysis, TCR nucleotide sequences were compared against IMGT/GENE-DB human TR gene sequences so that V and J genes could be assigned. A later analysis assigned CDR3 sequences and most-parsimonious VDJ recombination scenarios with the TCRdist pipeline. In a later analysis, each TCR beta chain was defined by its CDR3 amino acid sequence together with its V-gene family, and reads lacking a unique V-gene family were excluded. As a way to deal with suspected cross-contamination and a sequencing artifact, a later analysis dropped approximately 590 nucleotide sequences that were highly shared and had low generation probability. In a later analysis, a clonal expansion index was calculated for each public chain from normalized within-repertoire ranks of inferred template counts. Generation probabilities in a later analysis came from a VDJ recombination model fitted to out-of-frame rearrangements, and those results were checked against IGoR. Hypergeometric tests were used in a later analysis to score TCR-TCR, TCR-HLA and TCR-CMV co-occurrence, with a repertoire-size bias correction applied to the TCR pairs. False discovery rates were estimated in a later analysis by permuting HLA or CMV assignments 20 times. In a later analysis, co-occurring TCRs were grouped using DBSCAN, and TCRdist sequence similarity was added for clustering within HLA-allele-positive subsets. Repertoires with fewer than 30,000 or more than 120,000 public chains were left out of co-occurrence clustering, as were about five repertoires with anomalous nucleotide sharing. TCRdb mirrors the immuneACCESS table, restricted to in-frame sequences. Some clones are absent from its copies; in checked studies, under half trace to an unresolved V gene, and the reason for the others is unknown. V, J and clone size were drawn from that table, and D and trimming were deduced from the DNA. A total of 100,000 to 150,000 clones appear in this sample, roughly 17% of them only once. Together, the top ten hold approximately 2.9% of the sample.

This receptor was obtained from a female donor in good health and CMV-seropositive. In this chain, TRBV5-1 is recombined with TRBJ2-7, and TRBD1 aligns with 8 junction nucleotides. The sample consisted of PBMCs. The base sequence is TGCGCCAGCAGCTCGACAGGGGTGTTCCTCGAGGACGAGCAGTACTTC. Its product reads: CASSSTGVFLEDEQYF.